Presented here are 23 T cell receptor beta chains from one specimen sequenced in a study of shared clonotypes between healthy human individuals. Assay: immunoSEQ multiplex PCR; the TCRdb copy retains only in-frame clones and omits some. The profile covers about 1.5 million clones, with under 99% appearing a single time and roughly 0.4% taken by the ten largest. Source material: naive CD4+ T cells sorted from blood. Subset here: CD45RA+ positively selected. These receptors all stem from a man aged 25-45 years in good health.

The table lists this clone with a count of one. The rearrangement joins TRBV4-2 to TRBJ2-3, with unresolved D. CDR1 LGHNA and CDR2 YNFKEQ come from the germline V gene. The CDR3 is 16 residues long. With 4 bases removed from V and 0 bases from J, the gap between germline ends came to 14 bases. CDR3 residues: CASSPRGQPSTDTQYF. For the CDR3, the DNA is TGTGCCAGCAGCCCCCGCGGCCAGCCTAGCACAGATACGCAGTATTTT.

CDR3 amino acids: CASSVVGTSQANEQFF. CDR3 bases: TGTGCCAGCAGCGTAGTTGGGACTAGTCAGGCGAATGAGCAGTTCTTC. The chain has TRBV9 and TRBJ2-1; 8 bases align to TRBD2. CDR1 and CDR2 from the germline V gene are SGDLS and YYNGEE. This CDR3 has 16 residues. The ends lost 0 bases at V and 7 bases at J; junction bases unmatched: 9.

The CDR3 coding sequence is TGTGCCAGTACCTCTGGGGACACCCTTGGGGAGCAGTACTTC. This gives the protein CASTSGDTLGEQYF. The V call is TRBV19, the J call TRBJ2-7, with D possibly being TRBD1 (6 bases). CDR3 length: 14 amino acids. The V end was cut by 7 bases, the J end by 7 bases, with 20 bases between. Per germline, CDR1 LNHDA and CDR2 SQIVND (reference sequence).

The V gene is TRBV7-9, the J gene TRBJ2-2, with TRBD2 matching 13 bases. The length of the CDR3 is 18 residues. With 2 bases clipped from V and 1 base from J, the junction kept 4 bases outside the gene matches. CDR1 and CDR2 (germline): SEHNR, FQNEAQ (reference sequence). The CDR3 nucleotides read TGTGCCAGCAGCTTAAGGGGGACTAGCGGGAAGAACACCGGGGAGCTGTTTTTT. Its translation is CASSLRGTSGKNTGELFF.

The rearrangement joins TRBV6-5 to TRBJ2-2, with 8 bases identical to TRBD1. The CDR3 totals 15 residues. The V and J ends lost 7 bases and 1 base, in that order; junction bases with no gene match: 5. Germline V gene lookup returns CDR1 MNHEY and CDR2 SVGAGI. The CDR3 region is CASTRDRKNTGELFF. CDR3 nucleotide sequence: TGTGCCAGCACCCGGGACAGGAAGAACACCGGGGAGCTGTTTTTT.

The chain couples TRBV28 to TRBJ2-7, with 7 bases matching TRBD1. The J segment lost 1 base and the V segment lost 8 bases, leaving 11 bases of the junction unmatched. The CDR3 is 15 residues long. The germline V gene encodes CDR1 MDHEN and CDR2 SYDVKM. The CDR3 nucleotides read TGTGCCAGCCTACGACCGGGACAGCTATCCTACGAGCAGTACTTC. It translates to CASLRPGQLSYEQYF.

The rearrangement uses TRBV29-1 and TRBJ2-1; D tentatively reads TRBD1 or TRBD2 (5 bases each). Germline assignment: CDR1 SQVTM and CDR2 ANQGSEA. Trimming left V 3 bases short and J 4 bases short, with 10 bases between. This CDR3 has 13 residues. As DNA, the CDR3 is TGCAGCGTTGACAGGGACCGGTACAATGAGCAGTTCTTC. It codes for CSVDRDRYNEQFF.

The rearrangement joins TRBV7-5 to TRBJ2-6; the D call TRBD2 from the table was never checked on the DNA. TRBV7-5 is a pseudogene locus. The CDR3 covers 18 residues. CDR3 DNA sequence: TGTGCCAGAAGCCCAGGGAGGACGGGCGCCTCTGGGGCCAACGTCCTGACTTTC. This codes for CARSPGRTGASGANVLTF.

The chain couples TRBV7-9 to TRBJ2-1, with D possibly TRBD2 on 5 matching bases. The V and J ends lost 5 bases and 9 bases respectively, with 20 bases between them. Germline loops: CDR1 SEHNR, CDR2 FQNEAQ (reference sequence). The CDR3 totals 15 residues. The CDR3 reads CASSPLGSRGGEQFF. In DNA, the CDR3 is TGTGCCAGCAGCCCACTAGGGAGTAGAGGAGGTGAGCAGTTCTTC.

The rearrangement uses TRBV28 and TRBJ2-7; D perhaps matches TRBD1 (6 bases). Trimming shortened V by 4 bases and J by 2 bases, and 9 bases separated the two germline ends. The CDR3 totals 13 residues. Germline CDR1 and CDR2: MDHEN and SYDVKM. The chain's CDR3 is CASSSTGTYEQYF. CDR3 DNA: TGTGCCAGCAGTTCGACAGGAACCTACGAGCAGTACTTC. Full variable domain (rest looked up from reference TRBV28 and TRBJ2-7): DVKVTQSSRYLVKRTGEKVFLECVQDMDHENMFWYRQDPGLGLRLIYFSYDVKMKEKGDIPEGYSVSREKKERFSLILESASTNQTSMYLCASSSTGTYEQYFGPGTRLTVT.

Concerning this clone itself: The same CDR3 also results from other DNA sequences found in this sample. This rearrangement joins TRBV5-6 to TRBJ2-1; no clear D gene. The CDR3 runs to 11 residues. V lost 2 bases and J 7 bases, leaving 4 bases between the germline ends. CDR1 is SGHDT, CDR2 YYEEEE, per germline. CDR3 in DNA: TGTGCCAGCAGCTTAGGGAATGAGCAGTTCTTC. Protein product: CASSLGNEQFF.

V usage is TRBV27 and J usage is TRBJ2-6, with 13 bases that match TRBD2. The V segment lost 4 bases and the J segment 1 base; nucleotides outside the gene matches: 7. The CDR3 extends over 19 amino acids. Germline CDR1 is MNHEY and CDR2 is SMNVEV (reference sequence). The CDR3 sequence is CASSSRRTSGRSGANVLTF. The CDR3 DNA reads as TGTGCCAGCAGTTCGCGTAGGACTAGCGGGAGATCTGGGGCCAACGTCCTGACTTTC.

This clone was seen a single time. The J gene is TRBJ2-1, the V gene TRBV5-1; possible D gene TRBD2, 5 bases. The CDR3 consists of 15 residues. CDR1 is SGHRS and CDR2 is YFSETQ in the germline V gene. The ends were cut back, 1 base at V and 5 bases at J, with 13 bases in the middle. CDR3: CASSLPLGENNEQFF. Written as DNA, the CDR3 is TGCGCCAGCAGCTTGCCCCTCGGGGAAAACAATGAGCAGTTCTTC.

The V call is TRBV6-5, the J call TRBJ2-3; 7 nucleotides agree with TRBD2. The germline V gene has CDR1 MNHEY and CDR2 SVGAGI. This CDR3 is built from 12 residues. The ends lost 4 bases at V and 12 bases at J; junction bases unmatched: 7. CDR3 residues: CASSWLGGSQYF. DNA of the CDR3: TGTGCCAGCAGTTGGTTGGGGGGGAGTCAGTATTTT.

V and J are TRBV25-1 and TRBJ2-1; D gene unclear. Germline-derived CDR1 and CDR2 are MGHDK and SYGVNS. The CDR3 spans 11 residues. V dropped 3 bases and J dropped 10 bases, with 7 bases sitting between them. This CDR3 reads CASSDPWEQFF. CDR3 coding DNA: TGTGCCAGCAGTGATCCCTGGGAGCAGTTCTTC. The whole variable domain, filled in from reference TRBV25-1 and TRBJ2-1, reads EADIYQTPRYLVIGTGKKITLECSQTMGHDKMYWYQQDPGMELHLIHYSYGVNSTEKGDLSSESTVSRIRTEHFPLTLESARPSHTSQYLCASSDPWEQFFGPGTRLTVL.

The V call is TRBV4-2, the J call TRBJ1-5, with D possibly matching TRBD1 (5 bases). The ends were cut back, 3 bases at V and 0 bases at J, with 9 bases in the middle. Per the germline V gene, CDR1 is LGHNA and CDR2 is YNFKEQ. The CDR3 length is 15 residues. For the CDR3, the DNA is TGTGCCAGCAGCCACGGGGGGAGTAGCAATCAGCCCCAGCATTTT. It is translated as CASSHGGSSNQPQHF.

This chain joins TRBV11-2 and TRBJ2-1, with D perhaps TRBD1 or TRBD2 (5 bases each). The CDR3 runs to 15 residues. Trimming shortened V by 5 bases and J by 0 bases, and 11 bases separated the two germline ends. CDR1 and CDR2 (germline): SGHAT, FQNNGV. In DNA form, the CDR3 reads TGTGCCAGCAGCGCTCGTGGGGGCTCCTACAATGAGCAGTTCTTC. Its translation is CASSARGGSYNEQFF.

The chain links TRBV6-1 to TRBJ2-4; D unclear. V was cut by 6 bases and J by 0 bases, with 9 bases left in between. The CDR3 spans 14 residues. Germline CDR1 is MNHNS and CDR2 is SASEGT. In DNA form, the CDR3 reads TGTGCCAGCAGAAACGCTCTAGCCAAAAACATTCAGTACTTC. Its translation: CASRNALAKNIQYF.

The chain recombines TRBV9 with TRBJ2-7; 11 positions match TRBD2. The germline gives CDR1 SGDLS, CDR2 YYNGEE. The CDR3 covers 14 residues. V shed 5 bases and J 4 bases; nucleotides not matched to a gene: 5. The CDR3 sequence: CASSITSGSYEQYF. The CDR3 DNA sequence: TGTGCCAGCAGTATAACTAGCGGGAGTTACGAGCAGTACTTC.

The chain combines TRBV5-4 with TRBJ2-5, with 10 positions matching TRBD2. V dropped 0 bases and J dropped 2; count of bases not matched to a gene: 7. Germline loops: CDR1 SGHNT, CDR2 YYREEE (reference sequence). The CDR3 runs 17 residues. The CDR3 region is CASSLASGLARQETQYF. CDR3 nucleotides: TGTGCCAGCAGCTTGGCATCGGGACTAGCGCGTCAAGAGACCCAGTACTTC.

This chain's CDR3 is CASTSRGRIDEQYF. The CDR3 coding sequence is TGTGCCAGCACGAGCCGCGGGAGGATCGACGAGCAGTACTTC. The genes are TRBV28 and TRBJ2-7; 8 positions agree with TRBD2. Trimming cost V 7 bases and J 5 bases; bases outside gene matches: 10. The CDR3 spans 14 residues. Germline CDR1 MDHEN, CDR2 SYDVKM.

This sequence joins TRBV4-1 and TRBJ2-3; TRBD1 might be the D (5 bases). Germline CDR1 MGHRA, CDR2 YSYEKL. This CDR3 has 18 amino acids. V lost 2 bases and J lost 6, with 24 bases in between. The CDR3 DNA follows: TGCGCCAGCAGCCAACCGGGTAGTGGCAGGGCCGGGCGGGATACGCAGTATTTT. This encodes CASSQPGSGRAGRDTQYF.

The count of this clone is one. V is TRBV7-2 and J is TRBJ2-5; D remains ambiguous. Per the germline V gene, CDR1 is SGHTA and CDR2 is FQGNSA. V was trimmed by 2 bases and J by 2 bases, leaving 6 bases between them. The CDR3 covers 13 residues. This chain's CDR3 is CASSLRPQETQYF. The CDR3, as DNA: TGTGCCAGCAGCTTAAGACCGCAAGAGACCCAGTACTTC.